The rows below give T cell receptor beta chains drawn from one sample of a study of blood T cell repertoires in COVID-19. Assay: immunoSEQ multiplex PCR; the TCRdb copy retains only in-frame clones and omits some. Among about 18,000 clones listed, around 81% were seen once. Material: peripheral blood. The receptor set was obtained from a man aged 35 to 55 with active or convalescent COVID-19. Both conserved end residues are trimmed from each CDR3. Fields, in order: J gene, V gene, CDR3 protein.

TRBJ2-1	TRBV5-4	ASSLRGSSNEQF
TRBJ1-1	TRBV6-5	ASRNGQGRNTEAF
TRBJ1-2	TRBV2	ASRKTGGGYT
TRBJ1-2	TRBV28	ASVRTGLYGYT
TRBJ2-5	TRBV7-3	ASSFSGDRELETQY
TRBJ1-1	TRBV18	ASSPLREPNTEAF
TRBJ2-3	TRBV2	ASRGGTSADTQY
TRBJ2-3	TRBV6-4	ARIYSSGGPSCTDTQY
TRBJ2-7	TRBV27	ASSMDSNSYEQY
TRBJ2-5	TRBV9	ASSVGAGEWETQY
TRBJ1-1	TRBV4-1	ASSQEIGVPEAF
TRBJ1-5	TRBV6-5	ASSMGGGNQPQH
TRBJ1-2	TRBV19	ASSIVGRGGYT
TRBJ2-5	TRBV9	ASSVGIGTVTATQY
TRBJ2-3	TRBV28	ASSPGTGDFGDTQY
TRBJ2-4	TRBV6-2/TRBV6-3	ASSSGEIDIQY
TRBJ2-2	TRBV9	ASSVSSRANTGELF
TRBJ1-4	TRBV27	ASSLMGDEKLF
TRBJ1-2	TRBV20-1	SAVENLDT
TRBJ1-5	TRBV27	ASSPADRWGNQPQH
TRBJ2-3	TRBV6-4	ASSDSGGGPGDTQY
TRBJ2-7	TRBV27	ASSLLGTSGDEQY
TRBJ2-2	TRBV9	ASSRGTGETGELF
TRBJ2-5	TRBV7-6	ASSLGTGAGGLTETQY
TRBJ2-5	TRBV5-8	ASSLGVAGGLQETQY
TRBJ1-3	TRBV7-9	ASSLLQGGGNTIY
TRBJ2-7	TRBV4-2	ASSLGTGAVEQY
TRBJ2-2	TRBV27	ASSPYTGDANTGELF
TRBJ1-4	TRBV9	ASSEGTLHEKLF
TRBJ2-2	TRBV6-6	ASSPTPGLEAPGELF
TRBJ2-1	TRBV9	ASSPNGGYFNEQF
TRBJ1-2	TRBV4-1	ASSWLLANTYRGYT
TRBJ1-3	TRBV30	AWSRGGILASGNTIY
TRBJ2-1	TRBV9	ASSRQGASFL
TRBJ2-6	TRBV15	ATSRGGWSGANVLT